These 4 T cell receptor beta chains originate from one sample sequenced in a study of cytomegalovirus exposure and HLA in healthy donors (dated by TCRdb to about 2017). The library was built by means of the immunoSEQ multiplex PCR assay. The table was pulled from immuneACCESS by TCRdb, which kept in-frame rearrangements only. Such tables lose some clones; where checked, under half of the loss comes from unresolved V genes, and the rest has no known cause. In all, the sample holds fewer than 250,000 clones, and approximately 87% of those were seen once. The ten largest account for approximately 2.5% of the sample. Material for sequencing was PBMCs. These TCRs come from a man between 18 and 29 years old in good health and CMV-seronegative.

J is TRBJ2-1 and V is TRBV5-6, with 11 bases fitting TRBD2. CDR1 is SGHDT and CDR2 is YYEEEE in the germline V gene. V lost 4 bases and J lost 1; bases outside the gene matches: 4. The CDR3 runs 16 residues. The CDR3 is CASSHSGRASYNEQFF. The CDR3 DNA reads as TGTGCCAGCAGCCATAGCGGGAGGGCGTCCTACAATGAGCAGTTCTTC. The entire variable domain, with the rest obtained from reference TRBV5-6 and TRBJ2-1, is as follows: DAGVTQSPTHLIKTRGQQVTLRCSPKSGHDTVSWYQQALGQGPQFIFQYYEEEERQRGNFPDRFSGHQFPNYSSELNVNALLLGDSALYLCASSHSGRASYNEQFFGPGTRLTVL.

The sample holds a few counts of this clone. V usage is TRBV18 and J usage is TRBJ2-1, with 8 bases that match TRBD2. The germline gives CDR1 KGHSH, CDR2 LQKENI. The CDR3 is made up of 15 amino acids. V lost 10 bases and J lost 5; bases outside the gene matches: 13. The CDR3 region is CATRTSSGRDNEQFF. In DNA form, the CDR3 reads TGTGCCACACGCACCTCTAGCGGGCGGGACAATGAGCAGTTCTTC.

In DNA, the CDR3 is TGTGCCTGGAGTGTGCCGAGGCAGGGCAAAGAGACCCAGTACTTC. Encoded protein: CAWSVPRQGKETQYF. The chain has TRBV30 and TRBJ2-5, with TRBD1 as a possible D gene (5 bases). Trimming took 0 bases from V and 3 from J, leaving 14 bases between them. CDR1 is GTSNPN, CDR2 SVGIG, per germline (reference sequence). This CDR3 region has 15 residues.

The J gene is TRBJ1-5, the V gene TRBV28; D not certain. V was trimmed by 7 bases and J by 2 bases, leaving 15 bases between them. CDR1 is MDHEN and CDR2 is SYDVKM in the germline V gene. The CDR3 has 15 residues. The CDR3 DNA reads TGTGCCAGCACGGGAGGGCCATTGGGCAATCAGCCCCAGCATTTT. Amino acids: CASTGGPLGNQPQHF. The whole variable domain, remainder taken from reference TRBV28 and TRBJ1-5, is DVKVTQSSRYLVKRTGEKVFLECVQDMDHENMFWYRQDPGLGLRLIYFSYDVKMKEKGDIPEGYSVSREKKERFSLILESASTNQTSMYLCASTGGPLGNQPQHFGDGTRLSIL.